This is a list of T cell receptor beta chains from one sample in a study of T cell responses to AZD1222 COVID-19 vaccine. Repertoires were generated with immunoSEQ multiplex PCR, while TCRdb's copy carries only in-frame clones and drops some. The repertoire holds about 130,000 clones, over 75% seen once, with less than 11% in the top ten. The source material was peripheral blood, sampled on day 0 of AZD1222 vaccination. These receptors all stem from an adult in good health. CDR3s include the opening cysteine and the closing phenylalanine or tryptophan. D genes are given only for firm matches. The size entry is marked missing in some rows and otherwise reads once, few, many or a size class.

TRBV6-2/TRBV6-3,.,TRBJ2-7,.,CASSYPPAGEQYF,TGTGCCAGCAGTTACCCGCCGGCGGGAGAGCAGTACTTC
TRBV2,.,TRBJ2-7,.,CAGNRDGVFYEQYF,TGTGCCGGCAACCGGGACGGAGTGTTCTACGAGCAGTACTTC
TRBV6-5,TRBD1,TRBJ1-5,.,CASSNNRGKDQPQHF,TGTGCCAGCAGTAACAACAGGGGAAAGGATCAGCCCCAGCATTTT
TRBV9,.,TRBJ1-3,.,CASSMGRASSGNTIYF,TGTGCCAGCAGCATGGGCAGGGCCAGCTCTGGAAACACCATATATTTT
TRBV3-1/TRBV3-2,.,TRBJ2-5,.,CASSQDGPKNYF,TGTGCCAGCAGCCAAGATGGGCCTAAGAACTACTTC
TRBV10-3,.,TRBJ2-1,once,CAISETNEQFF,TGTGCCATCAGTGAGACCAATGAGCAGTTCTTC
TRBV30,.,TRBJ1-4,.,CAWSPGTATGGEKLFF,TGTGCCTGGAGTCCGGGGACGGCTACTGGGGGTGAAAAACTGTTTTTT
TRBV2,TRBD2,TRBJ2-1,.,CASRGLAGYNEQFF,TGTGCCAGCAGGGGACTAGCGGGGTACAATGAGCAGTTCTTC
TRBV19,.,TRBJ1-5,.,CASSIPVLPGQPQHF,TGTGCCAGTAGTATCCCCGTCTTGCCGGGACAGCCCCAGCATTTT
TRBV6-5,TRBD2,TRBJ2-7,once,CASMGGLAGYEQYF,TGTGCCAGCATGGGGGGACTAGCGGGCTACGAGCAGTACTTC
TRBV5-4,.,TRBJ1-1,.,CASSLGQGLNTEAFF,TGTGCCAGCAGCTTAGGTCAGGGCTTAAACACTGAAGCTTTCTTT
TRBV13,TRBD1,TRBJ1-4,.,CASSSRQGLNEKLFF,TGTGCCAGCAGCTCCCGACAGGGCCTTAATGAAAAACTGTTTTTT
TRBV29-1,TRBD2,TRBJ2-1,.,CSVEDRHGRGGSYEQFF,TGCAGCGTTGAAGATCGACATGGGCGGGGGGGCTCGTATGAGCAGTTCTTC
TRBV19,.,TRBJ2-3,.,CASSALTDTQYF,TGTGCCAGTAGCGCGCTTACAGATACGCAGTATTTT
TRBV10-3,TRBD2,TRBJ2-2,.,CAIRSAGTSGGTNTGELFF,TGTGCCATCAGATCGGCCGGGACTAGCGGGGGGACAAACACCGGGGAGCTGTTTTTT
TRBV27,.,TRBJ1-3,once,CASSSFSSRDTHRGNTIYF,TGTGCCAGCAGTTCCTTTTCATCCCGGGACACCCATAGAGGAAACACCATATATTTT
TRBV6-6,TRBD1,TRBJ2-1,.,CASHGTAYNEQFF,TGTGCCAGCCATGGGACAGCTTACAATGAGCAGTTCTTC
TRBV6-5,.,TRBJ1-5,.,CASSYSSWGGWPQHF,TGTGCCAGCAGTTACTCGAGTTGGGGGGGATGGCCCCAGCATTTT
TRBV5-4,.,TRBJ2-2,.,CASSPARVNTGELFF,TGTGCCAGCAGTCCCGCTCGAGTCAACACCGGGGAGCTGTTTTTT
TRBV12-3/TRBV12-4,.,TRBJ2-1,.,CASSTRLGKQFF,TGTGCCAGCAGTACTAGACTCGGGAAGCAGTTCTTC
TRBV28,TRBD1,TRBJ2-7,.,CASFTAGQGYEQYF,TGTGCCAGCTTCACTGCGGGACAGGGTTACGAGCAGTACTTC
TRBV5-1,TRBD2,TRBJ2-3,.,CASSLSGRTDTQYF,TGCGCCAGCAGCTTAAGCGGGAGGACAGATACGCAGTATTTT
TRBV7-6,.,TRBJ1-6,once,CASSLFEGSSPLHF,TGTGCCAGCAGCTTATTCGAGGGGAGCTCACCCCTCCACTTT
TRBV7-2,.,TRBJ1-1,.,CASSLTWGEAFF,TGTGCCAGCAGCTTAACTTGGGGTGAAGCTTTCTTT
TRBV28,.,TRBJ1-1,.,CASTWGDRREAFF,TGTGCCAGCACCTGGGGGGACCGCCGTGAAGCTTTCTTT
TRBV10-3,TRBD1,TRBJ2-5,.,CAISEDRGRRETQYF,TGTGCCATCAGTGAAGACAGGGGGCGCAGGGAGACCCAGTACTTC
TRBV5-1,.,TRBJ1-4,.,CASSPEAGLTNEKLFF,TGCGCCAGCAGCCCGGAGGCGGGTCTAACTAATGAAAAACTGTTTTTT
TRBV7-9,TRBD2,TRBJ2-2,.,CASSSGTSGFGANTGELFF,TGTGCCAGCAGCTCCGGGACTAGCGGGTTTGGGGCGAACACCGGGGAGCTGTTTTTT
TRBV4-2,TRBD2,TRBJ2-5,.,CASSQETGTRGKTQYF,TGTGCCAGCAGCCAAGAGACCGGGACTAGGGGAAAGACCCAGTACTTC
TRBV28,.,TRBJ2-7,.,CATRQADYEQYF,TGTGCCACTCGACAGGCGGACTACGAGCAGTACTTC
TRBV11-3,TRBD1,TRBJ2-2,.,CASSLHSGQGTGGELFF,TGTGCCAGCAGCTTACATTCGGGACAGGGTACGGGCGGGGAGCTGTTTTTT
TRBV7-2,TRBD1,TRBJ1-1,.,CASSSTGTGATEAFF,TGTGCCAGCAGCTCTACCGGGACAGGGGCGACTGAAGCTTTCTTT
TRBV28,TRBD1,TRBJ1-3,.,CASRTGGDSSGNTIYF,TGTGCCAGCAGGACAGGGGGAGACAGCTCTGGAAACACCATATATTTT
TRBV19,.,TRBJ2-3,.,CASGLGGTDTQYF,TGTGCCAGTGGGCTGGGCGGCACAGATACGCAGTATTTT
TRBV11-3,.,TRBJ2-2,.,CASSPNTGELFF,TGTGCCAGCAGCCCGAACACCGGGGAGCTGTTTTTT
TRBV30,.,TRBJ1-5,.,CAWSVGRDSNQPQHF,TGTGCCTGGAGTGTAGGGAGGGATAGCAATCAGCCCCAGCATTTT
TRBV4-3,.,TRBJ2-7,.,CASSQDLGTTYEQYF,TGCGCCAGCAGCCAAGATTTGGGGACCACCTACGAGCAGTACTTC
TRBV5-1,TRBD1,TRBJ1-4,.,CASSWTGLNEKLFF,TGCGCCAGCAGCTGGACAGGGCTTAATGAAAAACTGTTTTTT
TRBV5-6,.,TRBJ2-4,.,CASSRTSRVAKNIQYF,TGTGCCAGCAGCCGGACCAGCCGAGTAGCCAAAAACATTCAGTACTTC
TRBV3-1/TRBV3-2,.,TRBJ1-2,.,CASSQVRGAYGYTF,TGTGCCAGCAGCCAAGTCCGGGGGGCCTATGGCTACACCTTC
TRBV5-1,.,TRBJ1-1,.,CASGEGGRPEAFF,TGCGCCAGCGGCGAGGGGGGGAGGCCTGAAGCTTTCTTT
TRBV27,TRBD2,TRBJ2-7,.,CASRHTGTTDYEQYF,TGTGCCAGCAGACATACCGGGACTACCGATTACGAGCAGTACTTC
TRBV27,TRBD2,TRBJ2-3,once,CASSSRTSGVSSTDTQYF,TGTGCCAGCAGTTCCCGGACTAGCGGGGTCTCTAGCACAGATACGCAGTATTTT
TRBV27,TRBD2,TRBJ2-7,.,CATRGAGGPYEQYF,TGTGCCACCCGAGGGGCGGGAGGGCCCTACGAGCAGTACTTC
TRBV24-1,.,TRBJ2-3,.,CATSDLWREGPGFTDTQYF,TGTGCCACCAGTGATTTGTGGCGCGAGGGGCCAGGGTTCACAGATACGCAGTATTTT
TRBV13,.,TRBJ2-7,.,CASSLEGIFYEQYF,TGTGCCAGCAGCTTAGAGGGAATTTTCTACGAGCAGTACTTC
TRBV9,.,TRBJ2-3,.,CASNPAGSVDTQYF,TGTGCCAGCAACCCGGCAGGTAGCGTGGATACGCAGTATTTT
TRBV5-1,.,TRBJ1-1,.,CASSLNTDSGEAFF,TGCGCCAGCAGCTTGAATACGGATTCAGGTGAAGCTTTCTTT
TRBV25-1,.,TRBJ2-1,.,CASSEYGKPYNEQFF,TGTGCCAGCAGTGAATACGGGAAACCCTACAATGAGCAGTTCTTC
TRBV20-1,.,TRBJ1-5,.,CSASRVNQPQHF,TGCAGTGCTAGTAGGGTAAATCAGCCCCAGCATTTT